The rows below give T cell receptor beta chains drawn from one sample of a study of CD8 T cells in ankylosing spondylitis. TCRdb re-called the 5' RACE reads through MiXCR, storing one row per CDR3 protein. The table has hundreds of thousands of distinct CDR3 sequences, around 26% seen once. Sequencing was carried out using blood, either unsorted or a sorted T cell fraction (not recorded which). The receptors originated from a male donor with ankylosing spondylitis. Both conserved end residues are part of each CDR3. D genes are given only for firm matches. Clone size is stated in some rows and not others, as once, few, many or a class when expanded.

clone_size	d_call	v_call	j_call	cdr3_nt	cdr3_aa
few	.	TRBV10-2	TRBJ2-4	TGCGCCAGCAGGGCGACAGGTGGACACATTCAGTACTTC	CASRATGGHIQYF
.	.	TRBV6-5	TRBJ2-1	TGTGCCAGCACCCAGTATGGTGAGCAGTTCTTC	CASTQYGEQFF
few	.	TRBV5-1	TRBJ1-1	TGCGCCAGCAGCTTGGGGCCGTCGAACACTGAAGCTTTCTTT	CASSLGPSNTEAFF
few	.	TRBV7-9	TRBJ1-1	TGTGCCAGCAGCTTAGACAGGATGGCCATCTTAGGTACTGAAGCTTTCTTT	CASSLDRMAILGTEAFF
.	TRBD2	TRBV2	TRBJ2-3	TGTGCCAGCAGTGACGCGGGAGGAACTGATACGCAGTATTTT	CASSDAGGTDTQYF
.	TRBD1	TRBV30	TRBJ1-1	TGTGCCTGGCGGGGGACAGGCGGGGGGGAAGCTTTCTTT	CAWRGTGGGEAFF
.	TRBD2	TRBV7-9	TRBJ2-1	TGTGCCAGCAGCGCCCCGGGACTAGCGGATTACAATGAGCAGTTCTTC	CASSAPGLADYNEQFF
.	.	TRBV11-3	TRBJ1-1	TGTGCCAGCAGCCCCCGGGTGGGACTGGGCACTGAAGCTTTCTTT	CASSPRVGLGTEAFF
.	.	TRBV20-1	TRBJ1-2	TGCAGTGCCACTCAGGGGCCGGGTGGCTACACCTTC	CSATQGPGGYTF
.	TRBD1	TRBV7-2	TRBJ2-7	TGTGCCAGCAGCTTACCCGGGACAGGGACTGCCGAGCAGTACTTC	CASSLPGTGTAEQYF
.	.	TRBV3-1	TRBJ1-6	TGTGCCAGCACGTCCGGCCTCTCCGGACCCCTCCACTTT	CASTSGLSGPLHF
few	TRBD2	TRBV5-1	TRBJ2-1	TGCGCCAGCAGCTTCACCGGGACTAGCGGCTACAATGAGCAGTTCTTC	CASSFTGTSGYNEQFF
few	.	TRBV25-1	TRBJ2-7	TGTGCCAGCAGTGATCCCGGGACCCCCCTCGAGCAGTACTTC	CASSDPGTPLEQYF
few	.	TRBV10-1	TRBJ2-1	TGCGCCAGCAGTGGTCCGGGCAGTACTGGGGCGTCCTACAATGAGCAGTTCTTC	CASSGPGSTGASYNEQFF
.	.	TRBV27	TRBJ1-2	TGTGCCAGCAGTTTACAGGGAGGTGACGGCTACACCTTC	CASSLQGGDGYTF
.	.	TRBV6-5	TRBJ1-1	TGTGCCAGCAGTTCTCAATTGGGGGGTAGCACTGAAGCTTTCTTT	CASSSQLGGSTEAFF
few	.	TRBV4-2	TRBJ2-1	TGTGCCAGCAGCCGAGAGTACCTTGGCCTAGCTGGAACGAATGAGCAGTTCTTC	CASSREYLGLAGTNEQFF
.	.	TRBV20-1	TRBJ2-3	TGCAGTGCGTTGGGACTGAACACAGATACGCAGTATTTT	CSALGLNTDTQYF